The following is a TCR beta chain sequence with its context. The sample is drawn from a study of Ad26.COV2.S vaccination and SARS-CoV-2 variants. Described treatment: some 20 received Ad26.COV2.S at low or high dose, single or two shots; roughly five received placebo; per-sample allocation not given. Collection of samples fell on day 63 after the first vaccine or placebo injection. Recruitment in Boston yielded a donor of adult age, 18-55 years. V gave up 1 base and J gave up 6 bases; unmatched junction bases: 5. This CDR3 has 14 residues. Germline CDR1 reads SGHVS; CDR2 reads FNYEAQ. TCRdb keeps only in-frame clones here, not all; method: immunoSEQ multiplex PCR. The data hold about 680,000 clones, with 89% observed a single time.

The sequenced sample was peripheral blood, obtained in a trial of Ad26.COV2.S vaccine versus placebo. This chain links TRBV7-6 with TRBJ2-7; 8 bases line up with TRBD1. This TCR came from a person between 18 and 60 years old who received the Ad26.COV2.S COVID-19 vaccine or a placebo. The CDR3 loop is CASSLEGRGREQYF. DNA for the CDR3: TGTGCCAGCAGCTTAGAGGGCAGGGGGCGCGAGCAGTACTTC.